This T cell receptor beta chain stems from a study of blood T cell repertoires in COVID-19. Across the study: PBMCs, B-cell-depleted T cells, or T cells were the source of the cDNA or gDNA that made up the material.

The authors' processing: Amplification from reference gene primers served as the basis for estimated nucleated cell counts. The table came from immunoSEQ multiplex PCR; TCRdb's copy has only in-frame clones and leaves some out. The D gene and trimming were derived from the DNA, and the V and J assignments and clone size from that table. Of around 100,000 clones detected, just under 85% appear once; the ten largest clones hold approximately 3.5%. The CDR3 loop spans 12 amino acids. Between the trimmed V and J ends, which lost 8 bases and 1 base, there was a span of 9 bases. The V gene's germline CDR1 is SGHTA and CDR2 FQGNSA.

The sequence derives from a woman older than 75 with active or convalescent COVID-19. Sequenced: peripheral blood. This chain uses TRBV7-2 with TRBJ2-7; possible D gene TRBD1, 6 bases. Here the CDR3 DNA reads TGTGCCAGCGGGGGCTATTCCTACGAGCAGTACTTC. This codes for CASGGYSYEQYF.